The sequence of this T cell receptor beta chain was determined in a study of cytomegalovirus exposure and HLA in healthy donors. This clone was observed a few times. J was trimmed by 8 bases and V by 0 bases; bases with no gene match: 10. CDR1 is SGHRS, CDR2 YFSETQ, per germline. The length of the CDR3 is 15 residues. The primer mix had 60 Vbeta and 13 Jbeta primers. Some clones are missing from TCRdb's copy, which holds only in-frame ones; the method was immunoSEQ multiplex PCR. The data show more than 70,000 clones, 65% to 75% seen once. The sequence was obtained from a man aged 40-49 years in good health and CMV-seropositive. The specimen sequenced was PBMCs. The chain joins TRBV5-1 to TRBJ1-2, with 7 bases fitting TRBD1. The CDR3 nucleotides are TGCGCCAGCAGCTTGGGCTACAACCCAGGGGGAGGCTACACCTTC. Translated, it gives CASSLGYNPGGGYTF.